What follows are 31 T cell receptor beta chains derived from one specimen sequenced in a study of T cells in Graves' hyperthyroidism and ophthalmopathy. TCR beta CDR3 sequences were amplified from RNA transcripts. During a first-round RT-PCR of the TCR CDR3, the HTBI primer set was used. One entry per CDR3 protein results from TCRdb running MiXCR on the multiplex PCR reads. The sample shows over 700,000 distinct CDR3 sequences, roughly 40% of them seen only once. Specimen: blood. All receptors derive from a man between 18 and 29 years old with Graves' hyperthyroidism.

This clonotype has a count of ten or more. V usage is TRBV19 and J usage is TRBJ1-2, with unresolved D. The CDR3 runs to 12 residues. Trimming removed 8 bases at V and 5 bases at J, with 12 bases between. Per the germline V gene, CDR1 is LNHDA and CDR2 is SQIVND (reference sequence). CDR3 sequence (DNA): TGTGCCAGTGCCTCAGTGATTTATGGCTACACCTTC. The encoded protein is CASASVIYGYTF.

The V call is TRBV7-8, the J call TRBJ1-5; D remains unclear. The germline V gene encodes CDR1 SGHVS and CDR2 FQNEAQ. The CDR3 sequence is 16 residues long. The V and J ends lost 1 base and 1 base respectively, with 11 bases between them. The CDR3 is CASSLGYRESNQPQHF. In DNA form, the CDR3 reads TGTGCCAGCAGCTTAGGATATCGGGAAAGCAATCAGCCCCAGCATTTT. The variable domain in full, with the rest retrieved from reference TRBV7-8 and TRBJ1-5, is GAGVSQSPRYKVAKRGQDVALRCDPISGHVSLFWYQQALGQGPEFLTYFQNEAQLDKSGLPSDRFFAERPEGSVSTLKIQRTQQEDSAVYLCASSLGYRESNQPQHFGDGTRLSIL.

Many counts were recorded for this clonotype. J is TRBJ2-7 and V is TRBV20-1, with D hard to call. The CDR3 consists of 11 residues. Germline CDR1 and CDR2: DFQATT and SNEGSKA (reference sequence). CDR3 amino acids: CSAIDGYEQYF. The CDR3 bases are TGCAGCGCCATTGACGGCTACGAGCAGTACTTC.

The table lists this clonotype with a few counts. The chain employs TRBV9 and TRBJ2-5; possibly TRBD2 for D (5 bases). The germline V gene has CDR1 SGDLS and CDR2 YYNGEE. The CDR3 extends over 17 amino acids. Deletions cut 5 bases from V and 4 bases from J, with 24 bases between. In DNA form, the CDR3 reads TGTGCCAGCAGTTCCCCAACCTGGACTGCGGTGGGAGAGACCCAGTACTTC. Protein sequence: CASSSPTWTAVGETQYF.

The J gene is TRBJ1-4, the V gene TRBV20-1, with a weak D call TRBD1 (6 bases). The germline V and J ends were trimmed by 0 bases and 8 bases, with 19 bases remaining between them. The CDR3 spans 16 residues. Germline CDR1 DFQATT, CDR2 SNEGSKA (reference sequence). The CDR3 DNA is TGCAGTGCTAGAGACCAGGAGGGACAACGGGTCGAAAAACTGTTTTTT. This codes for CSARDQEGQRVEKLFF.

CDR3 region: CSANEGRSREPQHF. CDR3 DNA: TGCAGTGCTAACGAAGGGCGGAGTAGGGAGCCCCAGCATTTT. This chain uses TRBV20-1 with TRBJ1-5, with D hard to call. Deletions cut 4 bases from V and 8 bases from J, with 18 bases between. The CDR3 runs 14 residues. CDR1 is DFQATT and CDR2 is SNEGSKA in the germline V gene (reference sequence).

In its sample, this clonotype was seen a few times. V is TRBV5-1 and J is TRBJ2-6; 12 nucleotides agree with TRBD2. Germline V gene data show CDR1 as SGHRS and CDR2 as YFSETQ. Unmatched junction bases numbered 6, after V lost 4 bases and J lost 4 bases. The CDR3 has 17 amino acids. CDR3 sequence: CASSPGLAGLGANVLTF. The CDR3 nucleotides read TGCGCCAGCAGCCCGGGACTAGCGGGCTTAGGGGCCAACGTCCTGACTTTC. The variable domain in full, with the rest retrieved from reference TRBV5-1 and TRBJ2-6, is KAGVTQTPRYLIKTRGQQVTLSCSPISGHRSVSWYQQTPGQGLQFLFEYFSETQRNKGNFPGRFSGRQFSNSRSEMNVSTLELGDSALYLCASSPGLAGLGANVLTFGAGSRLTVL.

CDR3 sequence reads: CASSTTGSSNQPQHF. The DNA of the CDR3 is TGTGCCAGCAGTACGACAGGGAGCAGCAATCAGCCCCAGCATTTT. V usage is TRBV9 and J usage is TRBJ1-5; 7 bases fit TRBD1. The CDR3 extends over 15 amino acids. Germline V CDR1 and CDR2: SGDLS, YYNGEE. The ends lost 5 bases at V and 1 base at J; junction bases unmatched: 6.

Worth noting for this clonotype: A much bigger clone sits one base away, suggesting this may be a read error. The chain is built from TRBV10-3 and TRBJ1-5; D possibly corresponds to TRBD1 (6 bases). CDR3 length equals 16 residues. Germline-derived CDR1 and CDR2 are ENHRY and SYGVKD. Trimming took 3 bases from V and 3 from J, leaving 15 bases between them. The CDR3 DNA is TGTGCCATCAGTGAAGGGTGGACAGTCGACAATCAGCCCCAGCATTTT. As protein: CAISEGWTVDNQPQHF.

The V and J genes are TRBV7-9 and TRBJ2-7, with a tentative D call TRBD1 (6 bases). From germline, CDR1 is SEHNR and CDR2 FQNEAQ (reference sequence). The length of the CDR3 is 15 residues. V was pared by 7 bases and J by 3 bases, with 19 bases between. The CDR3 bases are TGTGCCAGCAACGGTGCTATGGACAGTAGCTACGAGCAGTACTTC. Amino acid sequence: CASNGAMDSSYEQYF.

The chain joins TRBV19 to TRBJ1-5, with D possibly being TRBD1 (6 bases). This CDR3 comprises 14 residues. Germline CDR1 reads LNHDA; CDR2 reads SQIVND (reference sequence). Trimming pared 4 bases from V and 6 bases from J, leaving 13 bases between. CDR3 region: CASSTRQDGQPQHF. The CDR3 DNA follows: TGTGCCAGTAGTACCCGACAGGACGGTCAGCCCCAGCATTTT.

This clonotype was seen many times. The chain uses TRBV10-3 and TRBJ1-1, with D perhaps matching TRBD1 (5 bases). The V end lost 10 bases, the J end lost 0 bases, and 15 bases lay between the germline ends. The CDR3 runs to 14 residues. Germline CDR1 and CDR2: ENHRY and SYGVKD. DNA of the CDR3: TGTGCCACCTTGGGGGGGGTCATGAACACTGAAGCTTTCTTT. Translation gives CATLGGVMNTEAFF.

This clonotype appeared many times. This sequence joins TRBV29-1 and TRBJ2-7; 9 bases line up with TRBD2. This CDR3 has 14 amino acids. The trim removed 5 bases at V and 6 bases at J, leaving 11 bases unmatched. The V gene's germline CDR1 is SQVTM and CDR2 ANQGSEA. The CDR3 DNA is TGCAGCGTTAACAGCGGGAGGACTGCGGGCGAGCAGTACTTC. Translated, it gives CSVNSGRTAGEQYF.

In its sample, this clonotype was seen a few times. Here the CDR3 DNA reads TGCAGCGGCGGGGGCGCCTACGAGCAGTACTTC. Protein product: CSGGGAYEQYF. The chain carries TRBV29-1 and TRBJ2-7; D is possibly TRBD2 (7 bases). CDR1 and CDR2 (germline): SQVTM, ANQGSEA. This CDR3 comprises 11 residues. Trimming left V 7 bases short and J 2 bases short, with 9 bases between.

The gene calls are TRBV15 and TRBJ1-6; weak D call: TRBD1 (5 bases). Per the germline V gene, CDR1 is LNHNV and CDR2 is YYDKDF (reference sequence). The CDR3 runs 14 residues. V was clipped by 3 bases and J by 8 bases, with 11 bases between them. CDR3 amino acids: CATSSYRRDSPLHF. The DNA for the CDR3 is TGTGCCACCAGCAGTTACAGGAGGGATTCACCCCTCCACTTT.

The chain employs TRBV27 and TRBJ1-5, with TRBD1 matching over 8 bases. The CDR3 totals 14 residues. J was trimmed by 6 bases and V by 4 bases; bases with no gene match: 5. CDR1 and CDR2 from the germline V gene are MNHEY and SMNVEV (reference sequence). CDR3 nucleotide sequence: TGTGCCAGCAGTTCTGGACAGGGACGTCAGCCCCAGCATTTT. Translating gives CASSSGQGRQPQHF.

The V and J genes are TRBV20-1 and TRBJ1-3; D gene ambiguous. CDR3 length equals 15 residues. The germline V gene has CDR1 DFQATT and CDR2 SNEGSKA (reference sequence). Deletions cut 1 base from V and 0 bases from J, with 10 bases between. DNA of the CDR3: TGCAGTGCTAGAGGGAAGGTATCCTCTGGAAACACCATATATTTT. Translated, it gives CSARGKVSSGNTIYF.

The chain carries TRBV7-9 and TRBJ2-7, with a tentative D call TRBD1 (6 bases). V was cut by 2 bases and J by 2 bases, with 10 bases left in between. This CDR3 is built from 14 residues. The germline V gene has CDR1 SEHNR and CDR2 FQNEAQ (reference sequence). CDR3 sequence: CASSLYGGPYEQYF. CDR3 DNA sequence: TGTGCCAGCAGCTTATATGGGGGCCCCTACGAGCAGTACTTC.

This clonotype has ten or more counts. CDR3 residues: CAISDRSATNEKLFF. Here the CDR3 DNA reads TGTGCCATCAGTGATCGGAGTGCAACTAATGAAAAACTGTTTTTT. This chain links TRBV10-3 with TRBJ1-4; D gene uncertain. Germline values: CDR1 ENHRY, CDR2 SYGVKD. The CDR3 runs 15 residues. Deletions cut 3 bases from V and 0 bases from J, with 8 bases between.

Only a few counts were recorded for this clonotype. At one end the junction does not follow the germline gene, possibly because of a read error. The chain joins TRBV7-7 to TRBJ2-7, with D hard to call. Germline V gives CDR1 SSHAT, CDR2 FNYEAQ (reference sequence). This CDR3 has 15 amino acids. CDR3 DNA sequence: TGTGCTAGCAGTCCCCGGCGGCGAGCCTCCTACGAGCAGTACTTC. It specifies CASSPRRRASYEQYF.

The CDR3 DNA sequence: TGCAGCACCGGGACAGGGGCCGCAGAGACCCAGTACTTC. Its protein is CSTGTGAAETQYF. The chain recombines TRBV29-1 with TRBJ2-5, with TRBD1 identical over 10 bases. With 8 bases clipped from V and 4 bases from J, the junction kept 7 bases outside the gene matches. Per germline, CDR1 SQVTM and CDR2 ANQGSEA. This CDR3 comprises 13 residues. Complete variable domain (other parts from reference TRBV29-1 and TRBJ2-5): SAVISQKPSRDICQRGTSLTIQCQVDSQVTMMFWYRQQPGQSLTLIATANQGSEATYESGFVIDKFPISRPNLTFSTLTVSNMSPEDSSIYLCSTGTGAAETQYFGPGTRLLVL.

In this sample, this clonotype turned up once. The chain uses TRBV7-2 and TRBJ2-2; maybe TRBD2 (6 bases). CDR3 length equals 16 residues. V lost 1 base and J 3 bases, leaving 12 bases between the germline ends. CDR1 is SGHTA, CDR2 FQGNSA, per germline. CDR3 sequence (DNA): TGTGCCAGCAGCTTAGACCTCGGGGGATACACCGGGGAGCTGTTTTTT. Encoded protein: CASSLDLGGYTGELFF.

The gene calls are TRBV5-5 and TRBJ2-2; the match to TRBD2 covers 11 bases. Trimming took 4 bases from V and 6 from J; bases not matched to a gene: 5. CDR3 length equals 15 residues. From germline, CDR1 is SGHKS and CDR2 YYEKEE (reference sequence). This CDR3 reads CASSRLAGFSGELFF. The CDR3, as DNA: TGTGCCAGCAGCCGACTAGCGGGATTCTCCGGGGAGCTGTTTTTT.

The chain has TRBV19 and TRBJ1-5; D is uncertain. In germline, CDR1 is LNHDA, CDR2 SQIVND (reference sequence). The CDR3 runs 14 residues. Trimming left V 9 bases short and J 3 bases short, with 15 bases between. The CDR3 region has the DNA TGTGCCAGCGGCAAAAACCCGGACAATCAGCCCCAGCATTTT. It translates to CASGKNPDNQPQHF.

This clonotype was detected many times. The J gene is TRBJ2-7, the V gene TRBV11-2, with 7 positions matching TRBD1. Germline V gene sequence: CDR1 SGHAT, CDR2 FQNNGV. Germline trimming cut 5 bases from V and 6 bases from J; bases unmatched to any gene: 10. The CDR3 is 14 amino acids. The CDR3 coding sequence is TGTGCCAGCAGCCCAGAGGGGGCGTCCCCCGAGCAGTACTTC. Translation: CASSPEGASPEQYF.

This clonotype was recorded only once. The chain recombines TRBV29-1 with TRBJ2-6; tentatively, D is TRBD1 or TRBD2 (6 bases each). Germline V gene data show CDR1 as SQVTM and CDR2 as ANQGSEA. V lost 8 bases to trimming and J lost 2 bases, with 13 bases between them. The CDR3 runs 14 residues. The CDR3 DNA sequence: TGCAGCTTATGGGGGGCCACTGGGGCCAACGTCCTGACTTTC. Protein: CSLWGATGANVLTF.

On this clonotype itself: This may stem from a read error, because a much larger clone lies one nucleotide away. The rearrangement uses TRBV9 and TRBJ1-4; unclear D gene. The ends were cut back, 3 bases at V and 6 bases at J, with 6 bases in the middle. CDR1 is SGDLS, CDR2 YYNGEE, per germline. The CDR3 contains 12 residues. CDR3 coding DNA: TGTGCCAGCAGCGACCCGGATGAAAAACTGTTTTTT. Its protein product is CASSDPDEKLFF.

The chain recombines TRBV14 with TRBJ2-7; D unresolved. The germline gives CDR1 SGHDN, CDR2 FVKESK. V was cut by 0 bases and J by 2 bases, with 8 bases left in between. The CDR3 has 14 amino acids. The chain's CDR3 is CASSQDDLTYEQYF. The CDR3 nucleotides are TGTGCCAGCAGCCAAGATGACTTAACCTACGAGCAGTACTTC.

The chain joins TRBV10-3 to TRBJ2-7; tentatively, D is TRBD2 (7 bases). This CDR3 comprises 18 residues. Germline lookup yields CDR1 ENHRY and CDR2 SYGVKD. Deletions cut 7 bases from V and 2 bases from J, with 27 bases between. Here the CDR3 DNA reads TGTGCCATCACGGGGGACGTGGGGGGGGACAATTCAGCCTACGAGCAGTACTTC. Protein: CAITGDVGGDNSAYEQYF.

J is TRBJ2-7 and V is TRBV7-3; D gene ambiguous. The CDR3 covers 15 residues. Germline values: CDR1 SGHTA, CDR2 FQGTGA. With 7 bases removed from V and 0 bases from J, the gap between germline ends came to 16 bases. Written as DNA, the CDR3 is TGTGCCAGCACCTTCTCGCGGAGACCCTCCTACGAGCAGTACTTC. It translates to CASTFSRRPSYEQYF.

The chain recombines TRBV6-6 with TRBJ2-5, with no clear D. The germline V gene has CDR1 MNHNY and CDR2 SVGAGI (reference sequence). CDR3 size: 13 residues. Trimming removed 3 bases at V and 5 bases at J, with 10 bases between. CDR3 sequence: CASSYWASETQYF. The CDR3 nucleotides read TGTGCCAGCAGTTATTGGGCTAGTGAGACCCAGTACTTC.